Following are 12 T cell receptor beta chains from one sample sequenced in a study of cytomegalovirus exposure and HLA in healthy donors. The PCR used 60 Vbeta and 13 Jbeta primers. Data came from immunoSEQ multiplex PCR; TCRdb stores just in-frame clones and leaves some out. The sample contains 150,000 to 200,000 clones, 75% to 80% of which appear only once. The sample taken for sequencing was PBMCs. Receptors originate from a man aged 40-50 years in good health and CMV-seropositive.

The chain has TRBV19 and TRBJ1-5; 11 nucleotides line up with TRBD1. CDR1 is LNHDA, CDR2 SQIVND, per germline (reference sequence). This CDR3 has 14 residues. Trimming removed 6 bases from V and 5 bases from J; junction bases left unmatched: 3. CDR3 in DNA: TGTGCCAGTAGCGGGACAGGGGGGGATCAGCCCCAGCATTTT. Its protein is CASSGTGGDQPQHF.

The gene calls are TRBV7-6 and TRBJ2-7, with D hard to call. Germline V gives CDR1 SGHVS, CDR2 FNYEAQ. Trimming stripped 1 base from V and 2 bases from J, with 12 bases between. The CDR3 is made up of 15 amino acids. The CDR3, as DNA: TGTGCCAGCAGCTTAGAGTGGAGTAGTCCCTACGAGCAGTACTTC. Amino acid sequence: CASSLEWSSPYEQYF.

The rearrangement uses TRBV11-3 and TRBJ2-7; no reliable D call. This CDR3 has 16 residues. Germline V CDR1 and CDR2: SGHNT, YENEEA. V was cut by 5 bases and J by 4 bases, with 21 bases left in between. For the CDR3, the DNA is TGTGCCAGCAGCCCGACCGGCGTCAGGATTGGATACGAGCAGTACTTC. Translated: CASSPTGVRIGYEQYF.

This clone came up once. The V call is TRBV10-1, the J call TRBJ1-2, with D possibly being TRBD1 (6 bases). V dropped 2 bases and J dropped 3 bases, with 19 bases sitting between them. This CDR3 contains 17 residues. In germline, CDR1 is WNHNN, CDR2 SYGVQD (reference sequence). The CDR3 here is CASSEPRTLGADYGYTF. The CDR3 DNA is TGCGCCAGCAGTGAGCCCCGAACGTTGGGGGCGGACTATGGCTACACCTTC.

The chain links TRBV5-8 to TRBJ1-1; D not resolved. The CDR3 loop spans 16 amino acids. Germline CDR1 is SGHTS and CDR2 is YDEGEE. V gave up 5 bases and J gave up 5 bases, with 22 bases separating them. CDR3 bases: TGTGCCAGCAGTCGAGAAAGGGAGTGGCGAAAAACTGAAGCTTTCTTT. Translation gives CASSREREWRKTEAFF.

This clone has a single count. This CDR3 reads CASSGGQNYGYTF. CDR3 nucleotide sequence: TGTGCCAGCAGTGGGGGACAGAACTATGGCTACACCTTC. V and J are TRBV6-5 and TRBJ1-2, with 7 bases matching TRBD1. Germline values: CDR1 MNHEY, CDR2 SVGAGI. The CDR3 has 13 residues. V was clipped by 5 bases and J by 2 bases; unmatched bases: 2.

The chain recombines TRBV2 with TRBJ1-1; D unclear. The CDR3 is 14 residues long. Deletions cut 6 bases from V and 5 bases from J, with 16 bases between. Germline CDR1 and CDR2: SNHLY and FYNNEI. The CDR3 coding sequence is TGTGCCAGCAGATCGGGTTTCGGAGGGACTGAAGCTTTCTTT. It translates to CASRSGFGGTEAFF.

Worth noting for this clone: The sample has other DNA sequences that encode this CDR3 too. This sequence joins TRBV29-1 and TRBJ2-1; TRBD2 agrees at 7 bases. Germline V CDR1 and CDR2: SQVTM, ANQGSEA. J gave up 5 bases and V 2 bases, and 12 bases lay outside the gene matches. The CDR3 consists of 16 residues. The CDR3, as DNA: TGCAGCGTTGAAAAGACCTCGCGGGGGTTCCACAATGAGCAGTTCTTC. Translation gives CSVEKTSRGFHNEQFF.

The V and J genes are TRBV27 and TRBJ2-5, with D uncertain. The CDR3 extends over 9 amino acids. The germline gives CDR1 MNHEY, CDR2 SMNVEV (reference sequence). The ends were cut back, 2 bases at V and 11 bases at J, with 3 bases in the middle. The CDR3 is CASSLQQYF. CDR3 DNA: TGTGCCAGCAGTTTACAGCAGTACTTC.

The chain is built from TRBV28 and TRBJ1-5; D unclear. This CDR3 has 14 residues. Trimming stripped 1 base from V and 6 bases from J, with 10 bases between. Germline CDR1 is MDHEN and CDR2 is SYDVKM. Here the CDR3 DNA reads TGTGCCAGCAGTTTATCCAGGAAAACTCAGCCCCAGCATTTT. As protein: CASSLSRKTQPQHF.

The V call is TRBV18, the J call TRBJ1-1, with D unclear. The CDR3 extends over 14 amino acids. Germline loops: CDR1 KGHSH, CDR2 LQKENI. Deletions cut 3 bases from V and 5 bases from J, with 13 bases between. The CDR3 here is CASSPAGALTEAFF. As DNA, the CDR3 is TGTGCCAGCTCACCGGCGGGTGCACTGACTGAAGCTTTCTTT.

V usage is TRBV7-9 and J usage is TRBJ2-3, with D tentatively TRBD2 (5 bases). Trimming took off 2 bases at V and 0 bases at J, with 9 bases between the two ends. The CDR3 consists of 15 residues. The germline CDR1 and CDR2 sequences are SEHNR and FQNEAQ (reference sequence). DNA of the CDR3: TGTGCCAGCAGCTTAACGGGATTTAGCACAGATACGCAGTATTTT. Translation gives CASSLTGFSTDTQYF.